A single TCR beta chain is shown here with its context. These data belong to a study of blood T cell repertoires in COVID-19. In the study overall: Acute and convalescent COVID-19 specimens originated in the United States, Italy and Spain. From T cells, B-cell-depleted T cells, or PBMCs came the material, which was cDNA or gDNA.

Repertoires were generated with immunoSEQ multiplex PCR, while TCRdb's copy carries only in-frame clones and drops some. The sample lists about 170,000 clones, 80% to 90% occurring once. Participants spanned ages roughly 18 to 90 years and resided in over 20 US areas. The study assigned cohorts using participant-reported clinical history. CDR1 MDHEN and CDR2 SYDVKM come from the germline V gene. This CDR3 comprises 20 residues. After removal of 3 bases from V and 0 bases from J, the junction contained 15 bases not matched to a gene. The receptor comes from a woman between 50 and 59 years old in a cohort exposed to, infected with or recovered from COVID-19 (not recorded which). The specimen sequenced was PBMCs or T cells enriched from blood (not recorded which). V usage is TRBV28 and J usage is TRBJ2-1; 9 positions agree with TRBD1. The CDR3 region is CASSFLPRTGVGRSYNEQFF. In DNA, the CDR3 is TGTGCCAGCAGTTTCCTTCCCCGGACAGGGGTGGGCCGCTCCTACAATGAGCAGTTCTTC.